This T cell receptor (beta chain) was recovered during a study of tumor-infiltrating lymphocytes in primary liver carcinoma. cDNA specific to TCR beta was made from approximately 0.55 ug of total RNA, with a constant-region primer employed for priming. Three-round nested multiplex PCR performed with slightly modified ARM-PCR produced the TCR beta libraries. The first two PCR rounds used TRBV1-TRBV30 forward primers with a C-beta reverse primer, roughly 10 cycles each. TCRdb independently ran MiXCR on the multiplex PCR reads; one entry per CDR3 protein. This sample has roughly 100,000 distinct CDR3 sequences, with roughly four fifths found just once. Both RNA and DNA were isolated together from around 20-30 mg of bulk tissue that had not been sorted. Germline assignment: CDR1 SQVTM and CDR2 ANQGSEA. The CDR3 is 15 residues long. In regard to this clonotype: The junction departs from the called germline gene at one end, perhaps through a read error.

The receptor's source is a man aged 40-49 years with primary liver carcinoma and hepatitis B virus infection. Material for sequencing was liver tumor tissue from sampling region 3. As for subset: tumor region T3, left-lateral pole. V gene TRBV29-1 combines with J gene TRBJ2-2; 8 bases line up with TRBD2. CDR3 region: CGVGTRAANTGELFF. CDR3 sequence (DNA): TGCGGCGTTGGGACTAGGGCGGCGAACACGGGGGAGCTGTTTTTT.